The 8 T cell receptor beta chains in this list originate from one sample, sequenced in a study of T cell responses to AZD1222 COVID-19 vaccine. Profiled with immunoSEQ multiplex PCR; TCRdb holds only in-frame clones, not every one. Here the sample spans roughly 76,000 clones, 80% to 90% being singletons. The sample here was peripheral blood, taken on day 0 of AZD1222 vaccination. The receptors were gathered from an adult in good health.

This chain links TRBV5-1 with TRBJ1-4, with TRBD1 identical over 8 bases. Germline loops: CDR1 SGHRS, CDR2 YFSETQ. The trim removed 4 bases at V and 4 bases at J, leaving 15 bases unmatched. This CDR3 contains 18 residues. The CDR3 DNA reads TGCGCCAGCAGCCCAGGACAGGGCTCTCGGTCCTATAATGAAAAACTGTTTTTT. It specifies CASSPGQGSRSYNEKLFF.

This chain uses TRBV6-5 with TRBJ1-2; 10 bases align to TRBD1. Per germline, CDR1 MNHEY and CDR2 SVGAGI. This CDR3 comprises 14 residues. Trimming took 6 bases from V and 7 from J; bases not matched to a gene: 8. For the CDR3, the DNA is TGTGCCAGCAGAGAGACAGGGGGCCATAGTGGCTACACCTTC. Translated, it gives CASRETGGHSGYTF.

The chain carries TRBV2 and TRBJ2-7; D is possibly TRBD1 (6 bases). The germline V gene has CDR1 SNHLY and CDR2 FYNNEI. Trimming stripped 7 bases from V and 6 bases from J, with 25 bases between. CDR3 length: 16 residues. CDR3 DNA: TGTGCCAGCAATTATAAAAGGACAGCTGACCCCTCCGAGCAGTACTTC. This gives the protein CASNYKRTADPSEQYF.

This clone was detected only a few times. The chain recombines TRBV19 with TRBJ1-3; D is unresolved. V lost 6 bases and J lost 0, with 12 bases in between. The CDR3 covers 15 residues. Germline V gene sequence: CDR1 LNHDA, CDR2 SQIVND (reference sequence). The CDR3 nucleotides read TGTGCCAGTAGCCAGAGGGCCATCTCTGGAAACACCATATATTTT. Residues: CASSQRAISGNTIYF.

The chain is built from TRBV6-2 or TRBV6-3 and TRBJ2-1, with 12 bases fitting TRBD2. The V gene end was trimmed by 2 bases and the J gene end by 6 bases; junction bases not matched to a gene: 2. Germline V CDR1 and CDR2: MNHEY, SVGEGT. The CDR3 spans 15 residues. CDR3 DNA sequence: TGTGCCAGCAGTTACGCTAGCGGGAGGGGCAATGAGCAGTTCTTC. It yields the protein CASSYASGRGNEQFF.

This clone was seen only once. This chain uses TRBV27 with TRBJ1-6; D not resolved. The germline V gene has CDR1 MNHEY and CDR2 SMNVEV (reference sequence). The length of the CDR3 is 15 residues. The ends were cut back, 0 bases at V and 10 bases at J, with 13 bases in the middle. CDR3 loop: CASSLSNGVGSPLHF. CDR3 bases: TGTGCCAGCAGTTTATCAAACGGGGTGGGATCACCCCTCCACTTT.

This chain connects TRBV30 to TRBJ1-6; perhaps TRBD1 as D (5 bases). V lost 2 bases to trimming and J lost 14 bases, with 10 bases between them. CDR3 size: 11 residues. Germline CDR1 GTSNPN, CDR2 SVGIG (reference sequence). CDR3 loop: CAWSSRGSLHF. DNA for the CDR3: TGTGCCTGGAGTTCTAGGGGATCCCTCCACTTT.

The chain joins TRBV5-1 to TRBJ2-1; D is unresolved. Trimming took off 1 base at V and 7 bases at J, with 12 bases between the two ends. Germline V gene sequence: CDR1 SGHRS, CDR2 YFSETQ. The CDR3 sequence is 14 residues long. CDR3 region: CASSLRPSLNEQFF. The CDR3 DNA reads TGCGCCAGCAGCTTGAGGCCTAGTTTGAATGAGCAGTTCTTC.